Each of the 18 T cell receptor beta chains below was sequenced from the same sample in a study of tissue T cells after allogeneic stem cell transplantation. The table came from immunoSEQ multiplex PCR; TCRdb's copy has only in-frame clones and leaves some out. The sample has roughly 50,000 clones, approximately 70% seen once. Source material: sorted cells pooled from one or two spleens. The source is a pool of C57BL/6 mice in good health.

Comment on this clone: Mouse germline and gene names are used. The CDR3 end lies 1 residue beyond the end of the read and is filled in from the germline J gene. The rearrangement joins TRBV3 to TRBJ2-7; D gene uncertain. Deletions cut 1 base from V and 6 bases from J, with 7 bases between. CDR3 length: 12 residues. CDR1 and CDR2 from the germline V gene are SNHLY and FYNGKV (reference sequence). The CDR3 region is CASSLVGFEQYF. Incomplete CDR3 DNA: TGTGCCAGCAGCTTAGTTGGGTTTGAACAGTAC.

Concerning this clone: Each gene name is a mouse one. The CDR3 DNA, read in part, is TGTGCCTGGAGTCCGCCGGGACTGGGGGACACCCAGTAC. This encodes CAWSPPGLGDTQY. The whole CDR3 is CAWSPPGLGDTQYF. The J gene is TRBJ2-5, the V gene TRBV31; 10 nucleotides agree with TRBD2. The CDR3 extends 1 residue past the end of the read, so its final part is completed from the germline J gene. Germline V CDR1 and CDR2: GKSSPN, SITVG. J gave up 6 bases and V 1 base, and 4 bases lay outside the gene matches. This CDR3 is built from 14 residues.

Remarks on this clone: Genes and germline are mouse. Sequencing ends 1 residue short of the CDR3 end; the germline J gene provides the rest. The genes are TRBV17 and TRBJ2-3, with D possibly TRBD1 on 5 matching bases. With 1 base removed from V and 3 bases from J, the gap between germline ends came to 8 bases. Per the germline V gene, CDR1 is MNHDT and CDR2 is YYDKIL. The CDR3 covers 14 residues. The CDR3 bases that were read are TGTGCTAGCAGTAGAGGGAGGGGAGCAGAAACGCTGTAT. It translates to CASSRGRGAETLY. The full-length CDR3 reads as CASSRGRGAETLYF.

This clone was seen once. Mouse gene names and germline throughout. The CDR3 goes on 1 residue after the read ends, and that part is filled in from the germline J gene. The chain uses TRBV20 and TRBJ1-4, with 10 bases aligning to TRBD1. The CDR3 loop spans 15 amino acids. Germline CDR1 and CDR2: GFQATS and STVNSAI. V was clipped by 3 bases and J by 5 bases; unmatched bases: 6. The CDR3 bases that were read are TGTGGTGCTAGAGGAGCGGGACAGGGGAACGAAAGATTATTT. Translation gives CGARGAGQGNERLF. The CDR3, in full, reads CGARGAGQGNERLFF.

Comments on this clone: Gene names are the mouse ones. The CDR3 end lies 1 residue beyond the end of the read and is filled in from the germline J gene. The chain couples TRBV29 to TRBJ1-4; D is ambiguous. The CDR3 extends over 14 amino acids. The V gene's germline CDR1 is MSHET and CDR2 SYDVDS. V dropped 5 bases and J dropped 7 bases, with 14 bases sitting between them. CDR3 region: CASSQGGEAERLFF. CDR3 DNA (partial): TGTGCTAGCAGTCAAGGCGGGGAGGCCGAAAGATTATTT. Filled out from reference TRBV29 and TRBJ1-4, the complete variable domain reads DMKVTQMPRYLIKRMGENVLLECGQDMSHETMYWYRQDPGLGLQLIYISYDVDSNSEGDIPKGYRVSRKKREHFSLILDSAKTNQTSVYFCASSQGGEAERLFFGHGTKLSVL.

On this clone: The germline and genes are mouse ones. The sequence runs out 1 residue before the end of the CDR3; the remainder is reconstructed from the germline J gene. V gene TRBV13-3 combines with J gene TRBJ1-1; 7 bases agree with TRBD1. The germline CDR1 and CDR2 sequences are NNHDY and SYVADS. This CDR3 contains 15 residues. Germline trimming cut 2 bases from V and 0 bases from J; bases unmatched to any gene: 4. The CDR3 is CASSEQGTTNTEVFF. CDR3 DNA (partial): TGTGCCAGCAGTGAACAGGGGACAACAAACACAGAAGTCTTC.

A few counts support this clone. The genes are named according to mouse. The missing CDR3 end, 1 residue past where the read stops, is filled in from the germline J gene. The rearrangement uses TRBV15 and TRBJ1-4; D is unresolved. Trimming left V 3 bases short and J 0 bases short, with 5 bases between. CDR3 length: 14 residues. Germline CDR1 SGHND, CDR2 FRSKSL. This CDR3 is CASSLHVSNERLFF. CDR3 DNA, as far as it was read: TGTGCCAGCAGTTTGCATGTTTCCAACGAAAGATTATTT.

On this clone: Germline and genes: mouse. Sequencing ends 1 residue short of the CDR3 end; the germline J gene provides the rest. This chain connects TRBV20 to TRBJ2-2; no firm D call. The CDR3 has 13 residues. V shed 3 bases and J shed 0 bases, with 5 bases lying between them. Germline V gene sequence: CDR1 GFQATS, CDR2 STVNSAI. The covered CDR3 bases are TGTGGTGCTAGCAAGGCAAACACCGGGCAGCTCTAC. This gives the protein CGASKANTGQLY. The whole CDR3 sequence reads CGASKANTGQLYF. Using reference TRBV20 and TRBJ2-2 for the parts outside the CDR3, the full variable domain is GALVYQYPRRTICKSGTSMRMECQAVGFQATSVAWYRQSPQKTFELIALSTVNSAIKYEQNFTQEKFPISHPNLSFSSMTVLNAYLEDRGLYLCGASKANTGQLYFGEGSKLTVL.

This clone was seen just once. The listed genes are named as in mouse. The read comes to an end 1 residue before the CDR3 does, leaving the germline J gene to fill in the end. The V and J genes are TRBV17 and TRBJ2-2; a possible D gene is TRBD1 (6 bases). Trimming removed 0 bases from V and 2 bases from J, with 7 bases in between. The length of the CDR3 is 15 residues. Germline assignment: CDR1 MNHDT and CDR2 YYDKIL. CDR3 DNA, as far as it was read: TGTGCTAGCAGTAGAGATCAGGGGAACACCGGGCAGCTCTAC. Translation gives CASSRDQGNTGQLY. The whole CDR3 is CASSRDQGNTGQLYF.

This clone was seen a handful of times. Gene labels here are mouse ones. The CDR3 is cut off 1 residue early in the read; its end comes from the germline J gene. The chain uses TRBV13-3 and TRBJ2-7, with D unresolved. Germline assignment: CDR1 NNHDY and CDR2 SYVADS. The length of the CDR3 is 14 residues. V was shortened by 0 bases and J by 0 bases, with 7 bases between the two germline ends. CDR3 sequence: CASSDGESSYEQYF. The sequenced CDR3 bases are TGTGCCAGCAGTGATGGGGAGAGCTCCTATGAACAGTAC.

As concerns this clone: The genes and germline here are from mouse. Read sequence stops 1 residue before the CDR3 end, and the germline J gene provides the missing end. The chain combines TRBV13-1 with TRBJ2-1, with 8 bases fitting TRBD1. This CDR3 contains 15 residues. Germline CDR1 reads NSHNY; CDR2 reads SYGAGN. Losses at the gene ends were 2 bases for V and 1 base for J; bases not matched to a gene: 2. The CDR3 reads CASSEWTGNYAEQFF. The part of the CDR3 DNA that was read is TGTGCCAGCAGTGAATGGACAGGGAACTATGCTGAGCAGTTC.

Notes on this clone: The listed genes are named as in mouse. Coverage ceases 1 residue before the CDR3 finishes, and the germline J gene fills in the end. This chain joins TRBV12-1 and TRBJ2-5; no firm D call. The CDR3 consists of 14 residues. Trimming took 1 base from V and 0 from J, leaving 7 bases between them. CDR1 is SGHSN and CDR2 is HYEKVE in the germline V gene. The chain's CDR3 is CASSLVTNQDTQYF. The CDR3 DNA, read in part, is TGTGCCAGCTCTCTGGTGACGAACCAAGACACCCAGTAC.

About this clone: Gene and germline names: mouse. The read comes to an end 1 residue before the CDR3 does, leaving the germline J gene to fill in the end. The chain joins TRBV13-2 to TRBJ1-2; D is uncertain. Germline V gives CDR1 NNHNN, CDR2 SYGAGS (reference sequence). The CDR3 runs 14 residues. Trimming removed 2 bases at V and 2 bases at J, with 10 bases between. Incomplete CDR3 DNA: TGTGCCAGCGGTGACCCCGGCAGTAACTCCGACTACACC. Its translation is CASGDPGSNSDYT. The whole CDR3 region reads CASGDPGSNSDYTF.

About this clone: Mouse gene names apply. With the read ending 1 residue before the CDR3 end, the germline J gene is used to fill in that end. The rearrangement joins TRBV15 to TRBJ2-7; 13 bases line up with TRBD2. The CDR3 is 14 amino acids. V trimming: 5 bases; J trimming: 4 bases; junction bases outside the gene matches: 2. Germline lookup yields CDR1 SGHND and CDR2 FRSKSL. Incomplete CDR3 DNA: TGTGCCAGCAGTCCGGGACTGGGGGGGTATGAACAGTAC. As protein: CASSPGLGGYEQY. From start to end, the CDR3 is CASSPGLGGYEQYF. Variable domain in full (rest from reference TRBV15 and TRBJ2-7): DAGVTQTPRHEVAEKGQTIILKCEPVSGHNDLFWYRQTKIQGLELLSYFRSKSLMEDGGAFKDRFKAEMLNSSFSTLKIQPTEPKDSAVYLCASSPGLGGYEQYFGPGTRLTVL.

In its sample, this clone was seen a few times. Gene labels here are mouse ones. Read coverage stops 1 residue before the CDR3 terminus; the germline J gene supplies the remainder. V is TRBV2 and J is TRBJ2-7; the match to TRBD2 covers 9 bases. Germline CDR1 and CDR2: LGHNA and YSYQKL. CDR3 size: 15 residues. After removal of 0 bases from V and 3 bases from J, the junction contained 3 bases not matched to a gene. The sequenced part of the CDR3 DNA is TGTGCCAGCAGCCAAGATTCCTGGGGGGGCTATGAACAGTAC. This translates into CASSQDSWGGYEQY. The CDR3 in full is CASSQDSWGGYEQYF.

As to this clone: The listed genes are named as in mouse. The read finishes 1 residue shy of the CDR3 end, and the germline J gene is used to complete it. The chain carries TRBV13-2 and TRBJ1-6; TRBD1 aligns across 10 bases. TRBJ1-6 is annotated as an ORF whose role is uncertain. The V gene end was trimmed by 4 bases and the J gene end by 7 bases; junction bases not matched to a gene: 2. This CDR3 has 14 residues. CDR1 and CDR2 from the germline V gene are NNHNN and SYGAGS (reference sequence). The CDR3 loop reads CASGQGQGNSPLYF. The CDR3 bases that were read are TGTGCCAGCGGTCAGGGACAGGGGAATTCGCCCCTCTAC.

With respect to this clone: Germline and genes here are mouse. The read ends 1 residue early relative to the CDR3; the germline J gene fills the gap. V gene TRBV16 combines with J gene TRBJ2-1; TRBD1 matches at 8 bases. CDR1 and CDR2 (germline): SGHSA, FRNQAP. CDR3 length: 15 amino acids. V shed 5 bases and J 0 bases; nucleotides not matched to a gene: 3. The CDR3 loop reads CASSGTGYNYAEQFF. The DNA read from the CDR3 is TGTGCAAGCAGCGGGACAGGTTATAACTATGCTGAGCAGTTC. Complete variable domain (other parts from reference TRBV16 and TRBJ2-1): NAGVIQTPRHKVTGKGQEATLWCEPISGHSAVFWYRQTIVQGLEFLTYFRNQAPIDDSGMPKERFSAQMPNQSHSTLKIQSTQPQDSAVYLCASSGTGYNYAEQFFGPGTRLTVL.

This clone occurred a few times. Any gene name here is a mouse gene name. The observed sequence ends 1 residue before the CDR3 terminus, with the missing tail filled in from the germline J gene. V and J are TRBV15 and TRBJ2-7, with TRBD2 matching 9 bases. There are 15 residues in the CDR3. V lost 6 bases and J lost 0; bases outside the gene matches: 6. Per the germline V gene, CDR1 is SGHND and CDR2 is FRSKSL. The CDR3 bases that were read are TGTGCCAGCAGGTCGGGACTGGGAAGCTCCTATGAACAGTAC. Its protein is CASRSGLGSSYEQY. The complete CDR3 sequence is CASRSGLGSSYEQYF.